What follows is one T cell receptor (beta chain) and its context. Its antigen is still unknown. The input lacks base qualities; no much larger clone sits a single base away. Genomic DNA served as template for TCR beta VDJ combination and CDR3 sequence profiling. An Illumina HiSeq 2000 was the platform used for TCR repertoire sequencing. The paper's data handling went like this. Repertoire assessment relied on Simpson's diversity index, CDR3 size and DJ length profiles, and TRBV/TRBJ rearrangement plots. Whichever DNA sequence was most abundant in the deep sequencing data was defined as the immunodominant clone. CDR3 amino acid sequences were screened for sharing across subjects and compared with published repertoires and the VDJdb database. TCRdb took the public reads, trimmed them with fastp at Q25, ran MiXCR for clone calling and kept in-frame beta chains. Each record represents a unique CDR3 protein, reported with the most common genes and DNA among its rows. TCRdb assigned the V and J calls; the authors' analysis was not used. The sample contains around 150,000 distinct CDR3 sequences, 71% of them found a single time. Of the sample, around 45% is held by the ten largest clones.

The entry originates in a study of CD8+CD57+ T cells in acquired aplastic anemia (dated by TCRdb to the late 2010s). General notes on the study: DNA extracted from sorted CD4+ and CD8+ cells had a mean of around 3 ug, with a range of roughly 0.18 to 27.4 ug. A CD8+CD57+ expansion meant a frequency higher than the mean frequency seen in healthy subjects. Study-level results and caveats: Patients and healthy controls showed no significant difference in CD8+ Simpson's diversity (P=0.060). Around 27 CD8+ CDR3 sequences were shared between patients and controls but appeared highly expressed in patients and within their immunodominant clones.

Flow cytometry had shown CD8+CD57+ cell expansion in the patients selected for sequencing. All patients had severe acquired aplastic anemia diagnosed by International Study of Aplastic Anemia and Agranulocytosis and Camitta criteria. No patient had received any therapy when blood was sampled. In this study, sorted CD4+ and CD8+ T cells from the blood of healthy subjects and of severe aplastic anemia patients had their TCR repertoires deep-sequenced. In the USA, patient enrollment took place under clinicaltrials.gov protocols 00001620, 01623167, 00001397, 00071045, 00081523 and 00961064. Ficoll-Paque density gradient centrifugation was used to isolate peripheral blood mononuclear cells. Before DNA extraction, CD4+ and CD8+ T cells were sorted with FACS or magnetic beads. The germline V gene (reference sequence) yields DFQATT for CDR1 and SNEGSKA for CDR2. V is pared back by 3 bases and J by 4 bases, with 15 bases lying between the germline termini. From the cysteine up to the phenylalanine, the CDR3 has a length of 14 residues. CDR3 DNA is the only sequence kept; it has 42 bases, read in frame from the first base.

The chain links TRBV20-1 with TRBJ1-2; possibly the D gene is TRBD1, per 5 matching bases. This TCR came from a human donor with aplastic anemia. Sequenced input: sorted CD4+, CD8+, or CD8+CD57+ T cells (not recorded which) from PBMCs. The CDR3 reads CSARDNSPRYGYTF. The DNA is TGCAGTGCTAGGGACAATTCCCCACGCTATGGCTACACCTTC.